These 14 T cell receptor beta chains came from one sample sequenced in a study of blood T cell repertoires in COVID-19. Profiled with immunoSEQ multiplex PCR; TCRdb holds only in-frame clones, not every one. Of more than 65,000 clones listed, roughly 83% were seen once; the top ten hold 5.5% to 8%. The sequenced material came from peripheral blood. These receptors were taken from a man aged 25-45 years with COVID-19, enrolled during active disease.

This sequence joins TRBV5-4 and TRBJ2-1, with 11 bases matching TRBD2. CDR1 is SGHNT, CDR2 YYREEE, per germline (reference sequence). This CDR3 has 17 amino acids. V shed 3 bases and J 8 bases; nucleotides not matched to a gene: 13. The DNA of the CDR3 is TGTGCCAGCAGCTCCTGGTTGACCGTAGCGGGAGGGGATGAGCAGTTCTTC. Its translation: CASSSWLTVAGGDEQFF.

This rearrangement joins TRBV18 to TRBJ2-7; 9 bases agree with TRBD1. The CDR3 is 13 residues long. The germline gives CDR1 KGHSH, CDR2 LQKENI. The junction had 9 bases not matched to a gene; V was cut back by 8 bases and J by 7 bases. CDR3 nucleotides: TGTGCCAGCACCCGGACAGGGGTCAAAGAGCAGTACTTC. It specifies CASTRTGVKEQYF.

The J gene is TRBJ2-3, the V gene TRBV29-1; tentative D call: TRBD2 (5 bases). V lost 0 bases to trimming and J lost 3 bases, with 10 bases between them. CDR1 is SQVTM, CDR2 ANQGSEA, per germline. The CDR3 consists of 14 residues. The CDR3: CSVEDRLSTDTQYF. The CDR3 bases are TGCAGCGTTGAAGACAGACTATCGACAGATACGCAGTATTTT.

V gene TRBV5-4 combines with J gene TRBJ2-5, with 9 nucleotides matching TRBD2. J gave up 1 base and V 2 bases, and 3 bases lay outside the gene matches. The CDR3 runs 15 residues. Germline CDR1 reads SGHNT; CDR2 reads YYREEE (reference sequence). The CDR3 loop reads CASSLAGGFQETQYF. The CDR3 nucleotides read TGTGCCAGCAGCTTAGCGGGAGGCTTCCAAGAGACCCAGTACTTC.

The chain employs TRBV7-8 and TRBJ1-3; D call uncertain. Deletions cut 6 bases from V and 2 bases from J, with 14 bases between. The germline CDR1 and CDR2 sequences are SGHVS and FQNEAQ. The CDR3 is made up of 15 amino acids. The CDR3 protein is CASRAPNLPGNTIYF. DNA of the CDR3: TGTGCCAGCAGGGCCCCCAACCTTCCTGGAAACACCATATATTTT.

J is TRBJ1-1 and V is TRBV18; TRBD1 agrees at 9 bases. Germline values: CDR1 KGHSH, CDR2 LQKENI. The CDR3 runs 16 residues. V was pared by 6 bases and J by 1 base, with 9 bases of the junction left unmatched. The CDR3 loop is CASSLYPGQGNTEAFF. DNA for the CDR3: TGTGCCAGCTCTCTGTATCCGGGACAGGGGAACACTGAAGCTTTCTTT. The entire variable domain, with the rest obtained from reference TRBV18 and TRBJ1-1, is as follows: NAGVMQNPRHLVRRRGQEARLRCSPMKGHSHVYWYRQLPEEGLKFMVYLQKENIIDESGMPKERFSAEFPKEGPSILRIQQVVRGDSAAYFCASSLYPGQGNTEAFFGQGTRLTVV.

This clone appeared a single time. J is TRBJ1-2 and V is TRBV7-2, with D possibly TRBD1 on 6 matching bases. The CDR3 is 13 amino acids. With 2 bases removed from V and 4 bases from J, the gap between germline ends came to 8 bases. Germline lookup yields CDR1 SGHTA and CDR2 FQGNSA. CDR3: CASSLQGIYGYTF. The DNA of the CDR3 is TGTGCCAGCAGCTTACAGGGGATCTATGGCTACACCTTC.

The chain is built from TRBV19 and TRBJ1-2; D gene ambiguous. Germline assignment: CDR1 LNHDA and CDR2 SQIVND (reference sequence). This CDR3 comprises 18 residues. Between the trimmed V and J ends, which lost 1 base and 5 bases, there was a span of 23 bases. The CDR3 here is CASSIGGGGVGRKYGYTF. Written as DNA, the CDR3 is TGTGCCAGTAGTATAGGCGGCGGCGGGGTAGGTCGAAAATATGGCTACACCTTC.

This chain uses TRBV28 with TRBJ1-2; D unresolved. This CDR3 is 11 amino acids long. V lost 8 bases, J lost 8 bases, and 12 bases lay in between. Germline-derived CDR1 and CDR2 are MDHEN and SYDVKM. The CDR3, as DNA: TGTGCCAGCTCGCAACCCAGGGGCTACACCTTC. Protein: CASSQPRGYTF.

The J gene is TRBJ1-1, the V gene TRBV3-1 (or the pseudogene TRBV3-2); D unresolved. Germline V gives CDR1 LGHDT, CDR2 YNNKEL (reference sequence). The V end was cut by 4 bases, the J end by 4 bases, with 10 bases between. This CDR3 has 13 residues. This chain's CDR3 is CASSRNSGTEAFF. CDR3 bases: TGTGCCAGCAGCCGAAACAGCGGCACTGAAGCTTTCTTT.

The chain is built from TRBV10-1 and TRBJ2-2; no reliable D call. The CDR3 length is 12 residues. Trimming took 6 bases from V and 6 from J, leaving 8 bases between them. Per germline, CDR1 WNHNN and CDR2 SYGVQD (reference sequence). DNA for the CDR3: TGCGCCAGCAGACATGAGGCCGGGGAGCTGTTTTTT. Its protein is CASRHEAGELFF.

DNA for the CDR3: TGTGCCTGGGGACCTCAGGGGCTACTCCACTTT. Amino acid sequence: CAWGPQGLLHF. The chain recombines TRBV30 with TRBJ1-6; D perhaps matches TRBD1 (6 bases). Germline loops: CDR1 GTSNPN, CDR2 SVGIG (reference sequence). The CDR3 consists of 11 residues. The V end was cut by 5 bases, the J end by 16 bases, with 15 bases between.

Within the sample, this clone is medium-sized. This chain uses TRBV6-2 or TRBV6-3 with TRBJ2-7, with 8 bases identical to TRBD2. The CDR3 extends over 14 amino acids. The junction had 0 bases not matched to a gene; V was cut back by 0 bases and J by 2 bases. CDR1 and CDR2 (germline): MNHEY, SVGEGT. The CDR3, as DNA: TGTGCCAGCAGTTACTCGACTAGCGCCTACGAGCAGTACTTC. Protein sequence: CASSYSTSAYEQYF.

V gene TRBV9 combines with J gene TRBJ2-5; 8 bases map to TRBD1. Trimming removed 3 bases from V and 1 base from J; junction bases left unmatched: 2. Germline loops: CDR1 SGDLS, CDR2 YYNGEE. The CDR3 length is 14 residues. CDR3 sequence: CASSAGTGQETQYF. The DNA for the CDR3 is TGTGCCAGCAGCGCAGGGACAGGCCAAGAGACCCAGTACTTC.